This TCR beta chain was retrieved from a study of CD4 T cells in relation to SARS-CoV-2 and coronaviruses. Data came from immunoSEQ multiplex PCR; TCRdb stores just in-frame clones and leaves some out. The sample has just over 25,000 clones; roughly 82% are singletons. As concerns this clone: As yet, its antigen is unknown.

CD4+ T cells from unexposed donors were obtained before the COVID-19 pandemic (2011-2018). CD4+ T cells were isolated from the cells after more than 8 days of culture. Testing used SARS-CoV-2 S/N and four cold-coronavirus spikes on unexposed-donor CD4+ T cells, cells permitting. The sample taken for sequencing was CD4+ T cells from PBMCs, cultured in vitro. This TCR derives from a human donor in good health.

CDR3: CASSLAHGATEAFF. The CDR3 nucleotides read TGTGCCAGCAGCTTAGCCCATGGGGCCACTGAAGCTTTCTTT. The rearrangement links TRBV7-2 to TRBJ1-1, with a tentative D call TRBD1 (5 bases). V was shortened by 0 bases and J by 4 bases, with 9 bases between the two germline ends. Germline values: CDR1 SGHTA, CDR2 FQGNSA. The CDR3 runs to 14 residues.